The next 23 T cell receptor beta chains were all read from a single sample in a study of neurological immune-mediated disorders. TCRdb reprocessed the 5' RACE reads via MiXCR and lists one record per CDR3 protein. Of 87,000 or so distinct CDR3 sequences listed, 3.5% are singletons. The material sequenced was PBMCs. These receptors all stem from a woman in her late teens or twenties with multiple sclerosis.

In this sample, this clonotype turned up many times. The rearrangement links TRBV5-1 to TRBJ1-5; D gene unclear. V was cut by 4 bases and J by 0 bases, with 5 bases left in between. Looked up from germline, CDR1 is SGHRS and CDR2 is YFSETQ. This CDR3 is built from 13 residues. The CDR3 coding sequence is TGCGCCAGCAGCCCTGATAGCAATCAGCCCCAGCATTTT. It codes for CASSPDSNQPQHF. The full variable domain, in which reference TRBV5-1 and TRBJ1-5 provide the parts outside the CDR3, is KAGVTQTPRYLIKTRGQQVTLSCSPISGHRSVSWYQQTPGQGLQFLFEYFSETQRNKGNFPGRFSGRQFSNSRSEMNVSTLELGDSALYLCASSPDSNQPQHFGDGTRLSIL.

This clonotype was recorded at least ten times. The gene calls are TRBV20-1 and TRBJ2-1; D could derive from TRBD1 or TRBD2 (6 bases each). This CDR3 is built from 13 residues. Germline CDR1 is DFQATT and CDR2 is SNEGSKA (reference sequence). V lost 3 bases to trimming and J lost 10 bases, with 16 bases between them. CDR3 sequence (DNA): TGCAGTGCTAGGGGGGCTAGCGTTGGGGAGCAGTTCTTC. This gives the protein CSARGASVGEQFF.

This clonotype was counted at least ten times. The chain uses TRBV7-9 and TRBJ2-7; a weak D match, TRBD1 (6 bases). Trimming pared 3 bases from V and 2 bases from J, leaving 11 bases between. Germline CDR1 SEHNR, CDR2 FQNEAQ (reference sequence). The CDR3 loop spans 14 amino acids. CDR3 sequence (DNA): TGTGCCAGCAGCTTTGCACAGGGTACCTACGAGCAGTACTTC. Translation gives CASSFAQGTYEQYF.

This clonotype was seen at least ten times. Here the CDR3 DNA reads TGCAGTGCTAGACCAAACTCCGGGACAGGTTACAATGAGCAGTTCTTC. This encodes CSARPNSGTGYNEQFF. This chain uses TRBV20-1 with TRBJ2-1, with TRBD1 matching over 8 bases. This CDR3 is built from 16 residues. J was trimmed by 4 bases and V by 2 bases; bases with no gene match: 10. In germline, CDR1 is DFQATT, CDR2 SNEGSKA (reference sequence).

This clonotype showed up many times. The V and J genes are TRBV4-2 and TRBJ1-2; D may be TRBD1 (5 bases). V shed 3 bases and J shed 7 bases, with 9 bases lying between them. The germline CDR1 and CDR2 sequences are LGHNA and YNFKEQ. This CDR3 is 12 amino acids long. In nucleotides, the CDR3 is TGTGCCAGCAGCCAGGGGGACTCTGGCTACACCTTC. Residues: CASSQGDSGYTF.

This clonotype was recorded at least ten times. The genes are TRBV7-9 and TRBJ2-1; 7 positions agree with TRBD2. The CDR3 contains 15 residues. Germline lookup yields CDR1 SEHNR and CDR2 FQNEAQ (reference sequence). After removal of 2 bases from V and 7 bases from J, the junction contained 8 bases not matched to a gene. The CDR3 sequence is CASSLRGARGNEQFF. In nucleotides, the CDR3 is TGTGCCAGCAGCTTACGTGGGGCGCGGGGGAATGAGCAGTTCTTC.

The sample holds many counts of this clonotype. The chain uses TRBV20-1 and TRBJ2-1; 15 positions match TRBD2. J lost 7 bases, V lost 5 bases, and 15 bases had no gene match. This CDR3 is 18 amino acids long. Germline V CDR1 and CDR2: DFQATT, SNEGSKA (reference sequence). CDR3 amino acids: CSAYGLAGGSYLGNEQFF. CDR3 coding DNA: TGCAGTGCTTACGGACTAGCGGGAGGGTCCTACCTTGGGAATGAGCAGTTCTTC.

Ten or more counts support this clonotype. This chain's CDR3 is CSAAPSWQGGEQYF. The CDR3 DNA follows: TGCAGTGCTGCACCGTCCTGGCAGGGTGGCGAGCAGTACTTC. This chain links TRBV20-1 with TRBJ2-7, with D possibly TRBD1 on 5 matching bases. The ends were cut back, 5 bases at V and 6 bases at J, with 20 bases in the middle. The CDR3 extends over 14 amino acids. Germline assignment: CDR1 DFQATT and CDR2 SNEGSKA (reference sequence).

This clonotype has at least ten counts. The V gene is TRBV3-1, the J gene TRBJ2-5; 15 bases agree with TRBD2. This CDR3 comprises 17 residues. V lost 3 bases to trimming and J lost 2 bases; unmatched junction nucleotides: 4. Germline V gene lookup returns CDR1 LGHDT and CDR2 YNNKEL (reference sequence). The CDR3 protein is CASSQGLAGGTQETQYF. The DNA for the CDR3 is TGTGCCAGCAGCCAGGGACTAGCGGGAGGAACACAAGAGACCCAGTACTTC.

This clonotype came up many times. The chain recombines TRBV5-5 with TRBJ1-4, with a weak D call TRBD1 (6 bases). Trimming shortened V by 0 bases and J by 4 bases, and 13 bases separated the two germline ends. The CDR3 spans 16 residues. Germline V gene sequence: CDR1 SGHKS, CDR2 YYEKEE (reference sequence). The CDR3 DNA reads TGTGCCAGCAGCTTGGCCGGGGGCAGACTTAATGAAAAACTGTTTTTT. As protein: CASSLAGGRLNEKLFF.

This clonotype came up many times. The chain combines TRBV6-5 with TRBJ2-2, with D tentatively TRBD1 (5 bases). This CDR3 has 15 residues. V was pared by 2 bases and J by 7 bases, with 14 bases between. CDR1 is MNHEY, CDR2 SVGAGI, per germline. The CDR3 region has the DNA TGTGCCAGCAGTTACCGAGCAGGGTCAGGCGGGGAGCTGTTTTTT. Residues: CASSYRAGSGGELFF.

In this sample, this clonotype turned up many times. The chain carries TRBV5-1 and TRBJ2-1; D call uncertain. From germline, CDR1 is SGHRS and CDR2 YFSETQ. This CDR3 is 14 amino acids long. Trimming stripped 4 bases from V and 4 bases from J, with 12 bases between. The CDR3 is CASSPGPEYNEQFF. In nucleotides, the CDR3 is TGCGCCAGCAGCCCTGGACCGGAGTACAATGAGCAGTTCTTC.

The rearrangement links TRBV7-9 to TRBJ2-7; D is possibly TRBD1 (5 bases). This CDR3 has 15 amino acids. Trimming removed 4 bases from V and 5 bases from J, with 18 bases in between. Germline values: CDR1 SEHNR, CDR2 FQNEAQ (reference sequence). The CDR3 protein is CASSSQPQGLDEQYF. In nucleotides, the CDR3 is TGTGCCAGCAGCTCTCAGCCCCAGGGCCTTGACGAGCAGTACTTC.

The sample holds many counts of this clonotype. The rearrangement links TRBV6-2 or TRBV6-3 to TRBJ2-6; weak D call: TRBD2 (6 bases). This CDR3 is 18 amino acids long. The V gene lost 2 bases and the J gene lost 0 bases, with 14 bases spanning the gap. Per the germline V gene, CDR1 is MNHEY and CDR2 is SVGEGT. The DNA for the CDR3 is TGTGCCAGCAGTTACGGAGGGGTTGCGACCTCTGGGGCCAACGTCCTGACTTTC. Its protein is CASSYGGVATSGANVLTF.

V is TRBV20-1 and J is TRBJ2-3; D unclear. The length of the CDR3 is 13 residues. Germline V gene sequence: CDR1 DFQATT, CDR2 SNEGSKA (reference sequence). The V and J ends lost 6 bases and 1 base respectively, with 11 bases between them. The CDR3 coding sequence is TGCAGTGCCCACAGTTCCCGCACAGATACGCAGTATTTT. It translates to CSAHSSRTDTQYF.

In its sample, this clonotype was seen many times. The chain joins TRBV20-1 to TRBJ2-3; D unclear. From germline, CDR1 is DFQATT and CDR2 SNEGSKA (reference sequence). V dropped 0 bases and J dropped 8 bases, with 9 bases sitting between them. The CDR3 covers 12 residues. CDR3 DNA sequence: TGCAGTGCTAGAGATCGTGGGGTTACGCAGTATTTT. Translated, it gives CSARDRGVTQYF.

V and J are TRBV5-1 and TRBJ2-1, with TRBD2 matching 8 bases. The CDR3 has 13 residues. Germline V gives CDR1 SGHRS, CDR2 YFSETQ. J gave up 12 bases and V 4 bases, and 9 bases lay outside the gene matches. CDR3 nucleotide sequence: TGCGCCAGCAGCCCCCGGGGGGGCGGTGCGCAGTTCTTC. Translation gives CASSPRGGGAQFF.

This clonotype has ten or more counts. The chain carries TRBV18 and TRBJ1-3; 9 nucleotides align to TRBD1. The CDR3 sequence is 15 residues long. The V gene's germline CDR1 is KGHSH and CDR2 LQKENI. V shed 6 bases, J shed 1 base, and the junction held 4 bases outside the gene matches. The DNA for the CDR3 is TGTGCCAGCTCCCCCGGGACAGGGTCTGGAAACACCATATATTTT. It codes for CASSPGTGSGNTIYF.

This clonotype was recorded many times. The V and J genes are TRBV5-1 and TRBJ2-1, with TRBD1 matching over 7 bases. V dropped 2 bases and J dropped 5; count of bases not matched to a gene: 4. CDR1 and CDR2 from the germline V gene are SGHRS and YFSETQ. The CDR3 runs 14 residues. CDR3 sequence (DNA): TGCGCCAGCAGCTTCTATACAGGGGACAATGAGCAGTTCTTC. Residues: CASSFYTGDNEQFF.

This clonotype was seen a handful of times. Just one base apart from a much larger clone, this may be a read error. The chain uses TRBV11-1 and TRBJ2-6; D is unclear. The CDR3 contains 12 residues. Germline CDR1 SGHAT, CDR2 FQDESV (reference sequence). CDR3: CDSTSWANVLTF. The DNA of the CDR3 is TGTGACAGCACCTCCTGGGCCAACGTCCTGACTTTC.

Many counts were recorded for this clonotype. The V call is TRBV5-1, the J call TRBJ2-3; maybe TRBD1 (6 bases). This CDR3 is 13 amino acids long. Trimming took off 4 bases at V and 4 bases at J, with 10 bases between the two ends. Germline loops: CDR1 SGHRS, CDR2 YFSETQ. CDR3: CASSTQGPDTQYF. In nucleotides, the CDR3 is TGCGCCAGCAGCACACAGGGTCCAGATACGCAGTATTTT.

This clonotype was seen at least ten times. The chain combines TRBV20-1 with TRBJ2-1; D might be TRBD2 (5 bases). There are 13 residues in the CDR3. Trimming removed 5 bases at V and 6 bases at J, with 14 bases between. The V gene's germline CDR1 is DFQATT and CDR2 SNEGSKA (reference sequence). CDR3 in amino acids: CSAPPDGLNEQFF. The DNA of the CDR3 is TGCAGTGCTCCACCGGACGGACTCAATGAGCAGTTCTTC.

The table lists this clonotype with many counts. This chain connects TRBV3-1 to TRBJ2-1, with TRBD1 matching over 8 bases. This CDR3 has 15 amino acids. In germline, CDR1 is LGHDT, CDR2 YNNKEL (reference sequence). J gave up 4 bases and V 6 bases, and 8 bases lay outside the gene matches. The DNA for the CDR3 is TGTGCCAGCAGATCCGGGACAGGCATTTACAATGAGCAGTTCTTC. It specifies CASRSGTGIYNEQFF.